The T cell receptor beta chain described here comes from a study of blood T cell repertoires in COVID-19. At the level of the study: Some COVID-19 samples were acute and others convalescent; all came from the United States, Italy and Spain. PBMCs, B-cell-depleted T cells, or T cells were the source of the cDNA or gDNA that made up the material.

Generated by immunoSEQ multiplex PCR, the TCRdb table keeps only in-frame clones and is missing some. The repertoire holds fewer than 200,000 clones, with approximately 85% as singletons. Germline V gene data show CDR1 as LNHNV and CDR2 as YYDKDF (reference sequence). V was shortened by 0 bases and J by 7 bases, with 10 bases between the two germline ends. The CDR3 sequence is 13 residues long. Input material: peripheral blood. The gene calls are TRBV15 and TRBJ2-7; D perhaps matches TRBD2 (6 bases). This TCR derives from a man aged 60-69 years who had recovered from COVID-19. CDR3 DNA sequence: TGTGCCACCAGCAGAGATGTGGAGGGAGAGCAGTACTTC. Amino acid sequence: CATSRDVEGEQYF.